This entry concerns a single TCR beta chain. This table comes from immunoSEQ multiplex PCR, and its TCRdb copy is limited to in-frame clones, with some not included. The data show roughly 250,000 clones, roughly 86% seen once. The sample comes from a study of blood T cell repertoires in COVID-19. Material for sequencing was PBMCs or T cells enriched from blood (not recorded which). This sequence originates from a woman between 40 and 50 years old with acute COVID-19.

The CDR3: CASSPRRGAGPRDTQYF. The CDR3 coding sequence is TGTGCCAGCAGCCCCAGACGGGGGGCGGGCCCTCGAGATACGCAGTATTTT. The chain uses TRBV7-8 and TRBJ2-3; tentatively, D is TRBD2 (7 bases). The germline V and J ends were trimmed by 5 bases and 5 bases, with 23 bases remaining between them. The CDR3 totals 17 residues. Per germline, CDR1 SGHVS and CDR2 FQNEAQ.